The sequence of this TCR beta chain was determined in a study of T cell clonotyping in hematopoietic cell transplantation. The CDR3 spans 17 residues. Trimming at V came to 5 bases and at J to 2 bases, leaving 8 bases not matched to a gene. CDR1 SGHRS and CDR2 YFSETQ come from the germline V gene. This table comes from immunoSEQ multiplex PCR, and its TCRdb copy is limited to in-frame clones, with some not included. The repertoire holds 4,000 to 5,500 clones, with 95% to 96% as singletons. Blood collection times were about day -28 and days 30, 100, 180 posttransplant. Study conclusions and caveats: Pathologically expanded recipient clonotypes increased progressively from day 30 to day 180 as diversity fell. Broader posttransplant TCR repertoire diversity was predicted by graft donor and pretransplant recipient Inverse Simpson Index values. Few recipient clonotypes overlapped donors; over 95% were de novo at given depth.

Note on this clone: The antigen remains unidentified.

Sequencing was performed on PBMCs, taken 100 days after allogeneic stem cell transplant. The receptor's source is a male patient aged 35 to 55 who had an allogeneic stem cell transplant from a related donor, so the T cells may come from the graft donor. Some clones in this sample may be carry-over from other donors' samples. This rearrangement joins TRBV5-1 to TRBJ2-6; 9 bases are a match to TRBD1. The chain's CDR3 is CASRQGASVAGANVLTF. CDR3 DNA: TGCGCCAGCAGACAGGGGGCTTCTGTTGCTGGGGCCAACGTCCTGACTTTC.